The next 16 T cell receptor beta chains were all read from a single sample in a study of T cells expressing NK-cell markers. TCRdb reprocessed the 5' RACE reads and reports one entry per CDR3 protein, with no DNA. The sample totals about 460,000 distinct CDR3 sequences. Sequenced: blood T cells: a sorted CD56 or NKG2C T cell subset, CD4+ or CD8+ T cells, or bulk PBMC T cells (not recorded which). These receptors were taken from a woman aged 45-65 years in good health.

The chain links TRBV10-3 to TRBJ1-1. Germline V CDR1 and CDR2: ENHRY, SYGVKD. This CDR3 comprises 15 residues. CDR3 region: CAISVSAGGNTEAFF.

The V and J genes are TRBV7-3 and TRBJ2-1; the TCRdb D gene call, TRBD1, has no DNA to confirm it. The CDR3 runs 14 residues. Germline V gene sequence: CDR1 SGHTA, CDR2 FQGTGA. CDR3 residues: CASSWDSAYNEQFF.

The CDR3 region is CASSETSRGGQYF. The chain recombines TRBV2 with TRBJ2-7; the D gene TCRdb calls, TRBD1, cannot be checked with no DNA. The CDR3 extends over 13 amino acids. Germline V gives CDR1 SNHLY, CDR2 FYNNEI.

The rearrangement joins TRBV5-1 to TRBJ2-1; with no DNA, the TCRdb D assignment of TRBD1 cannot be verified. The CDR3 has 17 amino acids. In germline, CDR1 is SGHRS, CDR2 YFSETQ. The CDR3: CASSLVYRGRANNEQFF.

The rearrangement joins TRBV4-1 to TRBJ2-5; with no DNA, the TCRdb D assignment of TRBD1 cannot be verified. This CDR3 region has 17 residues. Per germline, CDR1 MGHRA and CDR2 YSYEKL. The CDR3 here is CASSQMDGGRNKETQYF.

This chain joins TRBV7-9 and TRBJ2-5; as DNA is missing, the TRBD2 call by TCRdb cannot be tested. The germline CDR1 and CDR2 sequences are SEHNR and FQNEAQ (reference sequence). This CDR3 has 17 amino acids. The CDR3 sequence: CASSLVGRESYLETQYF.

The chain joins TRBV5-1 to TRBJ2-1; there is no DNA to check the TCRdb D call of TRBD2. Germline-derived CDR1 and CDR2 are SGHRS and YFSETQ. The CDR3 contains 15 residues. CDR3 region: CASSPGLAGVYEQFF.

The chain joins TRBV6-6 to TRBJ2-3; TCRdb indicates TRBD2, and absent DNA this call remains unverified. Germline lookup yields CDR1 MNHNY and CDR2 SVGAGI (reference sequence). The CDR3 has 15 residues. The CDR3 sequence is CASLSGRVGTDTQYF.

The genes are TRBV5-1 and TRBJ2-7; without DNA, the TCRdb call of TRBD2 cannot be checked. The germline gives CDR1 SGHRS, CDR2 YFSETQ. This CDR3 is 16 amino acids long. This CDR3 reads CASSSGTSGSAYEQYF.

The CDR3 here is CATSPPGGGEQYF. The chain is built from TRBV24-1 and TRBJ2-7; TCRdb proposes TRBD1, but this gene call is untestable without DNA. Germline loops: CDR1 KGHDR, CDR2 SFDVKD. CDR3 length: 13 amino acids.

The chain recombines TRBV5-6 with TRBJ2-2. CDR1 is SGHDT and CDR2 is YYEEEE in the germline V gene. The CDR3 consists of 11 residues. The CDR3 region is CASTGPGELFF.

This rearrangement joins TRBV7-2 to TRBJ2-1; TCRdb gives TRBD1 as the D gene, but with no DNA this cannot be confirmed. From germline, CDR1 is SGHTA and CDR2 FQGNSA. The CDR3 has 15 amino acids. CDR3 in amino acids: CASSFRTGAYNEQFF.

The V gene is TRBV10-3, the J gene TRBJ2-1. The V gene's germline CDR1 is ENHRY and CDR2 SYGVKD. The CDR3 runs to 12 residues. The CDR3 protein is CAISVIGGEQFF.

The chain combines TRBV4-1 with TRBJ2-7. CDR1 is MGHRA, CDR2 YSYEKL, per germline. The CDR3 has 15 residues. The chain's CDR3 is CASSPGDRSSYEQYF.

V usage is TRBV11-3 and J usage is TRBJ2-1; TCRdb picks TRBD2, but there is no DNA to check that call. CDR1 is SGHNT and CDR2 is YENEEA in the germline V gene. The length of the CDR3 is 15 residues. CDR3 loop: CASSLGGGKFNEQFF. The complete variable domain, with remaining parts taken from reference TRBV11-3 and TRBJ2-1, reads EAGVVQSPRYKIIEKKQPVAFWCNPISGHNTLYWYLQNLGQGPELLIRYENEEAVDDSQLPKDRFSAERLKGVDSTLKIQPAELGDSAVYLCASSLGGGKFNEQFFGPGTRLTVL.

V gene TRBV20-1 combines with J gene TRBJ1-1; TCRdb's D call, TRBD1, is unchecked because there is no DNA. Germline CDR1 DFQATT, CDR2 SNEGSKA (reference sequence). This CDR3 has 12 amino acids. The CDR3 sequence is CSARMTAREAFF.